This T cell receptor beta chain stems from a study of early T cells in non-severe SARS-CoV-2 infection. Per germline, CDR1 SGHRS and CDR2 YFSETQ. The junction had 7 bases not matched to a gene; V was cut back by 1 base and J by 2 bases. The CDR3 length is 16 residues. TCRdb analysed the 5' RACE reads with MiXCR anew, one entry per CDR3 protein. The repertoire holds approximately 120,000 distinct CDR3 sequences, with 15% as singletons. The J gene is TRBJ2-7, the V gene TRBV5-1; 9 bases map to TRBD1. Sample: whole blood. This receptor was taken from an adult who was a healthcare worker with PCR-confirmed SARS-CoV-2 infection or an uninfected control (not recorded which). CDR3 coding DNA: TGCGCCAGCAGCTTGACGGGGACAGGGTTGCCCTACGAGCAGTACTTC. Its translation: CASSLTGTGLPYEQYF. Full variable domain (rest looked up from reference TRBV5-1 and TRBJ2-7): KAGVTQTPRYLIKTRGQQVTLSCSPISGHRSVSWYQQTPGQGLQFLFEYFSETQRNKGNFPGRFSGRQFSNSRSEMNVSTLELGDSALYLCASSLTGTGLPYEQYFGPGTRLTVT.